This T cell receptor (beta chain) was identified in a study of CD8+CD57+ T cells in acquired aplastic anemia. Study background: Average DNA yield from sorted CD4+ and CD8+ cells was roughly 3.1 ug.

To note about this clonotype: Its antigen is still unknown.

The CDR3 is 12 amino acids. Germline V gene lookup returns CDR1 DFQATT and CDR2 SNEGSKA (reference sequence). Trimming took off 0 bases at V and 8 bases at J, with 9 bases between the two ends. The use of genomic DNA as template underpinned the TCR beta VDJ and CDR3 profiling. From the reads, TCRdb called clonotypes with MiXCR, one entry per CDR3 protein. The data contain 250,000 to 300,000 distinct CDR3 sequences, around 60% of them singletons. Study-wide points: Significant differences in CD8+ Simpson's diversity were not observed between patients and controls. About 29 shared CD8+ CDR3s appeared highly expressed within patients' immunodominant clones.

V gene TRBV20-1 combines with J gene TRBJ2-3; D is unresolved. The TCR comes from a human donor with severe aplastic anemia or a healthy control (not recorded which). Sample: sorted CD4+, CD8+, or CD8+CD57+ T cells (not recorded which) from PBMCs. CDR3 residues: CSAREGESTQYF. The CDR3 coding sequence is TGCAGTGCTAGAGAGGGCGAATCTACGCAGTATTTT.